This TCR beta chain is from a study of tumor-infiltrating lymphocytes in primary liver carcinoma. A primer matching the constant region was used to make TCR beta cDNA from around 550 ng of total RNA. Generation of the TCR beta libraries relied on three nested multiplex PCR rounds using slightly modified ARM-PCR. Each of the first two PCR rounds ran nine to ten cycles with TRBV1-TRBV30 forward and C-beta reverse primers. TCRdb ran MiXCR on the multiplex PCR reads and lists one entry per CDR3 protein. The sample has more than 75,000 distinct CDR3 sequences; roughly 72% are singletons. The CDR3 is made up of 16 amino acids. V lost 7 bases to trimming and J lost 0 bases, with 16 bases between them. Per the germline V gene, CDR1 is MNHEY and CDR2 is SVGAGI. RNA and DNA were co-extracted from about 19-30 mg of unsorted bulk tissue.

This TCR derives from a man aged 40-49 years with primary liver carcinoma and hepatitis B virus infection. The chain uses TRBV6-5 and TRBJ2-4; a weak D match, TRBD2 (5 bases). Sequencing input: liver tumor tissue from sampling region 1. Subset specified: tumor region T1, superior pole. CDR3 residues: CASIALVELAKNIQYF. The CDR3 nucleotides are TGTGCCAGCATAGCACTAGTGGAGTTAGCCAAAAACATTCAGTACTTC.